The rows below give T cell receptor beta chains drawn from one sample of a study of early T cells in non-severe SARS-CoV-2 infection. TCRdb re-called the 5' RACE reads with MiXCR, one entry per CDR3 protein. This repertoire shows 50,000 or so distinct CDR3 sequences, around 7.5% found once; its top ten account for 9.4%. The material sequenced was whole blood. Receptor source: an adult who was a healthcare worker with PCR-confirmed SARS-CoV-2 infection or an uninfected control (not recorded which). CDR3s include the opening cysteine and the closing phenylalanine or tryptophan. Each record gives: J gene, V gene, CDR3 protein.

>TRBJ2-7|TRBV20-1
CSARLPSGTEQYF
>TRBJ2-2|TRBV9
CASSVVAGANTGELFF
>TRBJ2-7|TRBV7-3
CASSMGTTYEQYF
>TRBJ1-2|TRBV5-5
CASSPLSVGAYGYTF
>TRBJ1-1|TRBV5-1
CASSFLGTEVEAFF
>TRBJ2-7|TRBV28
CAHSGPTLFEQYF
>TRBJ1-1|TRBV10-1
CASSENLNTEAFF
>TRBJ2-3|TRBV6-2/TRBV6-3
CASRIQRGRETDTQYF
>TRBJ2-7|TRBV10-3
CAISEGPLAGPYEQYF
>TRBJ2-1|TRBV27
CASNFSPGDSSYNEQFF